This T cell receptor beta chain was sequenced in a study of blood T cells in healthy people across ages. This CDR3 has 15 residues. Germline-derived CDR1 and CDR2 are SGHKS and YYEKEE (reference sequence). Germline trimming cut 3 bases from V and 2 bases from J; bases unmatched to any gene: 5. Sample-barcoded 5' priming and a J-beta primer mix drove a second PCR of roughly 6 to 12 cycles. TCRdb fed the 5' RACE reads into MiXCR, producing one record per CDR3 protein. In the table there are about 1.8 million distinct CDR3 sequences, 49% of which are singletons. The receptor was isolated from a woman aged 40 to 50 in good health. Sequenced input: blood. This sequence joins TRBV5-5 and TRBJ2-1, with TRBD1 matching over 7 bases. In DNA form, the CDR3 reads TGTGCCAGCAGCTCACAGGGGAATGCCTACAATGAGCAGTTCTTC. It specifies CASSSQGNAYNEQFF.